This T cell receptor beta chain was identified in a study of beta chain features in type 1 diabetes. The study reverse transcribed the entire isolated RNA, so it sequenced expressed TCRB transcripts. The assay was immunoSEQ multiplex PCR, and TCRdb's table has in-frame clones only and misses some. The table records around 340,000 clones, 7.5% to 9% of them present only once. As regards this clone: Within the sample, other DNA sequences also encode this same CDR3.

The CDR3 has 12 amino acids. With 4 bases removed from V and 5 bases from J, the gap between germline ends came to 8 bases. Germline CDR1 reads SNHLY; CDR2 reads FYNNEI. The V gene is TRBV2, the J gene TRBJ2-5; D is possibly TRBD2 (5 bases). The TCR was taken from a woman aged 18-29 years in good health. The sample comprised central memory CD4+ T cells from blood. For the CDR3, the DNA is TGTGCCAGCAGTGGTGGGAGTGAGACCCAGTACTTC. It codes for CASSGGSETQYF.